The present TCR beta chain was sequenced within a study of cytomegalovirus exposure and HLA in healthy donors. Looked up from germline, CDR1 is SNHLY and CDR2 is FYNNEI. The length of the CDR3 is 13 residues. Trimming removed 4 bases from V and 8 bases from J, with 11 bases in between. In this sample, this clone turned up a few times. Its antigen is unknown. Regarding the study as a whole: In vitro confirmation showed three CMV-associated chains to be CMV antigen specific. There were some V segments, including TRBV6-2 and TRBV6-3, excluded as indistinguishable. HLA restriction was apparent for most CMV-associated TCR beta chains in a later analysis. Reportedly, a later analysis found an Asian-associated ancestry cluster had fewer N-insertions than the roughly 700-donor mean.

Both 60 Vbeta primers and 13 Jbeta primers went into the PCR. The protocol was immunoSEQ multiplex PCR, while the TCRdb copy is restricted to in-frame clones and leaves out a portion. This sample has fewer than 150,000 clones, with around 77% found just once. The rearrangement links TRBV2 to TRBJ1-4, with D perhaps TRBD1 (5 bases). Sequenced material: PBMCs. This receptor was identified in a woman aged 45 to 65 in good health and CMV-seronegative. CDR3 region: CASSGGPAEKLFF. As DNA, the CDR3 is TGTGCCAGCAGTGGGGGCCCCGCGGAAAAACTGTTTTTT.